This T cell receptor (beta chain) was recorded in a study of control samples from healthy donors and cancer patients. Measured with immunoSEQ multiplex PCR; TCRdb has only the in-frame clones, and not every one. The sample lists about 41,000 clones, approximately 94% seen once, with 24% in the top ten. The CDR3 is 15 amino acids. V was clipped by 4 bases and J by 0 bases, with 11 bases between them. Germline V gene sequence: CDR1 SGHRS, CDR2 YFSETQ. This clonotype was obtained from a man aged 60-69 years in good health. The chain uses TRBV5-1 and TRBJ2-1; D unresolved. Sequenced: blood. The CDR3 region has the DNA TGCGCCAGCAGCCCTGACGCGAGCTCCTACAATGAGCAGTTCTTC. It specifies CASSPDASSYNEQFF.